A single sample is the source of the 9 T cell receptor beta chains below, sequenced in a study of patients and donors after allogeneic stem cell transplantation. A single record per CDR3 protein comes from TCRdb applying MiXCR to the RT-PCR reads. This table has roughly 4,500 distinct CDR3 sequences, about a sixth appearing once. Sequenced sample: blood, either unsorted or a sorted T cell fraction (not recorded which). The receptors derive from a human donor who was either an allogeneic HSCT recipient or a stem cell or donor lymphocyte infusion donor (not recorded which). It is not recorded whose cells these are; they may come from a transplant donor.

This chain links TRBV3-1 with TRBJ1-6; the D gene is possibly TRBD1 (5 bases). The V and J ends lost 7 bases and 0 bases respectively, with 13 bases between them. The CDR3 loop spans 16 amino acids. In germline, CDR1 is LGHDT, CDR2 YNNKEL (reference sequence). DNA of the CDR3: TGTGCCAGCACCTTCTCGAGGGGCTCCTATAATTCACCCCTCCACTTT. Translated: CASTFSRGSYNSPLHF.

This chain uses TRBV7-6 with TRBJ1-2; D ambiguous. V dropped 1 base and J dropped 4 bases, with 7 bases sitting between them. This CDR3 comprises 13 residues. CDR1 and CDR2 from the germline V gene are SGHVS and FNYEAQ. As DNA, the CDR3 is TGTGCCAGCAGCTTAGTGGGCGGCTATGGCTACACCTTC. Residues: CASSLVGGYGYTF.

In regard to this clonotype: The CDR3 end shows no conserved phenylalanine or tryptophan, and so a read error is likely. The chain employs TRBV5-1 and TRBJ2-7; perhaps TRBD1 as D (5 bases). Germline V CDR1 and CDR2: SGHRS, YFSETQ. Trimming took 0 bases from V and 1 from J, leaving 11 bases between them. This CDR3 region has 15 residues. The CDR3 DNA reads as TGCGCCAGCAGCTTGGGGGGCGTACTTTCCTACGAGCAGTACATC. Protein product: CASSLGGVLSYEQYI.

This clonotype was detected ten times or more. The CDR3: CASSLIPDGFTEAFF. CDR3 DNA sequence: TGTGCCAGCAGTTTAATTCCGGACGGGTTCACTGAAGCTTTCTTT. This chain links TRBV28 with TRBJ1-1, with D hard to call. V lost 2 bases to trimming and J lost 4 bases, with 14 bases between them. CDR3 length: 15 amino acids. Germline assignment: CDR1 MDHEN and CDR2 SYDVKM.

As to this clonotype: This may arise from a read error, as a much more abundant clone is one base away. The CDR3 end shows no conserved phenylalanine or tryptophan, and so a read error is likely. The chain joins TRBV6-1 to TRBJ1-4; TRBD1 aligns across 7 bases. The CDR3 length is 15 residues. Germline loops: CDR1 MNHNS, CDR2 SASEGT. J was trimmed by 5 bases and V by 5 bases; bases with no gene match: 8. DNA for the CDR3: TGTGCCAGCAGTCCTCCGGGACAGCTAAATGAAAAACTGTTTTTG. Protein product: CASSPPGQLNEKLFL.

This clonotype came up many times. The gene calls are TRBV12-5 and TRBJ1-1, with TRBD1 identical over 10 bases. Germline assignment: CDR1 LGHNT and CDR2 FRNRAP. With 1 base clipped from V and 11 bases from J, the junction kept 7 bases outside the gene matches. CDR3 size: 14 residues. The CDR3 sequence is CASGLGTGGVTAFF. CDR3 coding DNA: TGTGCTAGTGGTTTGGGGACAGGGGGAGTAACGGCTTTCTTT.

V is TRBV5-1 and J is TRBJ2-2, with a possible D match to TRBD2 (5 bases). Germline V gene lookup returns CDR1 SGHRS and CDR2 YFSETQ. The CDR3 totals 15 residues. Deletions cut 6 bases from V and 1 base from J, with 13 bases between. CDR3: CASTRRPENTGELFF. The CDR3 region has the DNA TGCGCCAGCACCCGGAGGCCCGAGAACACCGGGGAGCTGTTTTTT. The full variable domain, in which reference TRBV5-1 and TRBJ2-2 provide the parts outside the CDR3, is KAGVTQTPRYLIKTRGQQVTLSCSPISGHRSVSWYQQTPGQGLQFLFEYFSETQRNKGNFPGRFSGRQFSNSRSEMNVSTLELGDSALYLCASTRRPENTGELFFGEGSRLTVL.

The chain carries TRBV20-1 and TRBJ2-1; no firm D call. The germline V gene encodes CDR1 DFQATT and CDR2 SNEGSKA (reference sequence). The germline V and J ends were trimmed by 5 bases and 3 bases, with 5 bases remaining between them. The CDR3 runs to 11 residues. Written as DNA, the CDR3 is TGCAGTGCTTCTTTCTACAATGAGCAGTTCTTC. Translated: CSASFYNEQFF.

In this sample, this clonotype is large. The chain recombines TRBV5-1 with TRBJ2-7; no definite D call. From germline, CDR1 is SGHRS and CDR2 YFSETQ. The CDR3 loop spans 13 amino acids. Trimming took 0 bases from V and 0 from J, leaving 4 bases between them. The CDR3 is CASSLEGSYEQYF. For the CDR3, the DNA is TGCGCCAGCAGCTTGGAGGGCTCCTACGAGCAGTACTTC.